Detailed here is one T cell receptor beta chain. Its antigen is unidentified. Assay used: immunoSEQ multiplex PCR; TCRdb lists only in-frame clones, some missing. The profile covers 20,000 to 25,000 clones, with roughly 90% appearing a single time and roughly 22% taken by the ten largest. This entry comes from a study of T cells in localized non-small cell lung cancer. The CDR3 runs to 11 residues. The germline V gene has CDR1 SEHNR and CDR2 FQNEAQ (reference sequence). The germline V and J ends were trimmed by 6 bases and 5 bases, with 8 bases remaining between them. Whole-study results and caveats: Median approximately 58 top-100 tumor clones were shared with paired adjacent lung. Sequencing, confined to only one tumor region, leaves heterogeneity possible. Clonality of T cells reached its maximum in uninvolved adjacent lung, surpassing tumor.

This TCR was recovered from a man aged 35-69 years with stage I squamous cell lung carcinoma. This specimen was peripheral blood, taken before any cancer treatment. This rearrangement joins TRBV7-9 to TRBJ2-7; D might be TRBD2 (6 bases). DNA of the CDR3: TGTGCCAGCAGGGTAGCGGACGAGCAGTACTTC. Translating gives CASRVADEQYF.